This T cell receptor beta chain was recovered during a study of CD8+CD57+ T cells in acquired aplastic anemia. At the level of the study: Sorted CD4+ and CD8+ cells gave an average of roughly 3.3 ug of DNA. Broader study findings: In common between the patients and the controls were approximately 30 CD8+ CDR3 sequences. A significant difference in CD8+ Simpson's diversity between patients and controls was not found.

The CDR3 consists of 14 residues. With 3 bases removed from V and 5 bases from J, the gap between germline ends came to 11 bases. Germline V gene data show CDR1 as SGDLS and CDR2 as YYNGEE. Using genomic DNA as the template, TCR beta VDJ and CDR3 profiling was carried out. TCRdb reanalysed the reads using MiXCR and keeps one entry per CDR3 protein. Of some 190,000 distinct CDR3 sequences listed, around half were seen once; the top ten hold around 3%. On this clonotype itself: Its antigen is currently unknown.

The rearrangement uses TRBV9 and TRBJ1-4; D possibly corresponds to TRBD1 (5 bases). Specimen: sorted CD4+, CD8+, or CD8+CD57+ T cells (not recorded which) from PBMCs. The TCR was taken from a human donor in good health. The CDR3 DNA follows: TGTGCCAGCAGCGGGCAGGGTGGGAATGAAAAACTGTTTTTT. As protein: CASSGQGGNEKLFF.